This T cell receptor (beta chain) originates from a study of T cells in tumors after PD-1 blockade. Study-level background: Patients received pembrolizumab 200 mg every 3 weeks or cemiplimab 350 mg every 2 weeks. A subset received ongoing vismodegib 150 mg daily alongside anti-PD-1 therapy. Blood samples averaged around 110,000 templates (range about 22,000-260,000) and over 35,000 unique clonotypes.

A word on this clone: Its antigen is unknown.

Assay: immunoSEQ multiplex PCR; the TCRdb copy retains only in-frame clones and omits some. The sample comprises more than 14,000 clones, around 79% of which are singletons, and 20% to 25% rests with the top ten. Study observations and caveats: Around 45% of tumor TCR clonotypes were also found in blood.

The CDR3 has 15 amino acids. V was clipped by 2 bases and J by 5 bases, with 15 bases between them. CDR1 and CDR2 (germline): MNHEY, SMNVEV (reference sequence). Sequencing used PBMCs, obtained after anti-PD-1 treatment. The sequence derives from a human donor with basal cell carcinoma. V usage is TRBV27 and J usage is TRBJ1-1; tentatively, D is TRBD1 (5 bases). The CDR3 reads CASSLVVGRGTEAFF. The CDR3 DNA reads TGTGCCAGCAGTTTAGTAGTGGGGCGCGGTACTGAAGCTTTCTTT.